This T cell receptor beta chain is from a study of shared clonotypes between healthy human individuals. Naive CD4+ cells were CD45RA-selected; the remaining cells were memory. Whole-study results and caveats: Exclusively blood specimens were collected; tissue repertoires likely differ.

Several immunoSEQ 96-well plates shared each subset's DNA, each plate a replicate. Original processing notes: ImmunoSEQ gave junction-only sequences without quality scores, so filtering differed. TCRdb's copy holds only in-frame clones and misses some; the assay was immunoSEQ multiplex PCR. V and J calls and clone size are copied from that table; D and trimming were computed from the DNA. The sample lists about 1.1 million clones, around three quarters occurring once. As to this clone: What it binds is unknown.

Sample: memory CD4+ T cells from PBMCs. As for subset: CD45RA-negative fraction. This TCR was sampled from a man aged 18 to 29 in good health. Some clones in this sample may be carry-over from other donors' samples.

CDR3 sequence: CASSLLWGTGELFF. In nucleotides, the CDR3 is TGCGCCAGCAGCTTGTTGTGGGGCACCGGGGAGCTGTTTTTT. The chain is built from TRBV5-1 and TRBJ2-2; D is ambiguous. This CDR3 has 14 residues. The V end lost 1 base, the J end lost 4 bases, and 8 bases lay between the germline ends. From germline, CDR1 is SGHRS and CDR2 YFSETQ.